Listed below are T cell receptor beta chains from one sample, sequenced in a study of T cells in Graves' hyperthyroidism and ophthalmopathy. Each CDR3 protein is one row after TCRdb ran MiXCR on the multiplex PCR reads. The data hold roughly 350,000 distinct CDR3 sequences, with more than 14% observed a single time. Specimen: blood. Receptors originate from a woman in her twenties or thirties with Graves' ophthalmopathy. Both conserved end residues are part of each CDR3. The order of the fields is clone size, D gene, V gene, J gene, CDR3 protein, CDR3 DNA. D genes are given only for firm matches. The size entry is marked missing in some rows and otherwise reads once, few, many or a size class.

size: many; D: TRBD2; V: TRBV12-3/TRBV12-4; J: TRBJ2-1; CDR3: CASSYGLAGRNEQFF; DNA: TGTGCCAGCAGCTATGGACTAGCGGGGAGGAATGAGCAGTTCTTC
size: once; D: .; V: TRBV27; J: TRBJ2-7; CDR3: CASSLVKGSYEQYF; DNA: TGTGCCAGCAGTTTAGTCAAGGGTTCCTACGAGCAGTACTTC
size: many; D: .; V: TRBV11-3; J: TRBJ2-5; CDR3: CASSQLRVVETQYF; DNA: TGTGCCAGCAGCCAACTCCGGGTTGTAGAGACCCAGTACTTC
size: many; D: .; V: TRBV15; J: TRBJ1-6; CDR3: CATSRAVVAPLHF; DNA: TGTGCCACCAGCAGGGCGGTTGTAGCACCCCTCCACTTT
size: many; D: TRBD1; V: TRBV9; J: TRBJ1-5; CDR3: CASSEGTGFNQPQHF; DNA: TGTGCCAGCAGCGAGGGGACAGGGTTCAATCAGCCCCAGCATTTT
size: many; D: .; V: TRBV5-1; J: TRBJ1-2; CDR3: CASSFFSGGGADGYTF; DNA: TGCGCCAGCAGCTTTTTCAGCGGGGGCGGAGCCGATGGCTACACCTTC
size: .; D: .; V: TRBV27; J: TRBJ1-1; CDR3: CASSLDVGSRATEAFF; DNA: TGTGCCAGCAGTTTAGATGTTGGGTCACGCGCTACTGAAGCTTTCTTT
size: many; D: .; V: TRBV20-1; J: TRBJ1-1; CDR3: CSARGGGMNTEAFF; DNA: TGCAGTGCTAGAGGCGGGGGCATGAACACTGAAGCTTTCTTT
size: few; D: TRBD2; V: TRBV20-1; J: TRBJ2-7; CDR3: CSARDRGSGGLEQYF; DNA: TGCAGTGCTAGAGATCGGGGTAGCGGGGGCTTGGAGCAGTACTTC
size: many; D: .; V: TRBV28; J: TRBJ1-5; CDR3: CASSRPGSNQPQHF; DNA: TGTGCCAGCTCTCGGCCAGGGAGCAATCAGCCCCAGCATTTT
size: many; D: .; V: TRBV24-1; J: TRBJ2-5; CDR3: CATSGPGVQETQYF; DNA: TGTGCCACCAGTGGTCCAGGGGTCCAAGAGACCCAGTACTTC
size: many; D: .; V: TRBV7-2; J: TRBJ2-7; CDR3: CASSPEVEQYF; DNA: TGTGCCAGCAGCCCAGAAGTCGAGCAGTACTTC
size: many; D: .; V: TRBV7-9; J: TRBJ2-7; CDR3: CASSLSVNTYEQYF; DNA: TGTGCCAGCAGCTTAAGTGTTAATACCTACGAGCAGTACTTC
size: .; D: .; V: TRBV6-1; J: TRBJ1-1; CDR3: CASSAYRVNTEAFF; DNA: TGTGCCAGCAGCGCTTACAGGGTTAATACTGAAGCTTTCTTT
size: .; D: TRBD1; V: TRBV6-1; J: TRBJ1-5; CDR3: CASSGQGIGQPQHF; DNA: TGTGCCAGCAGCGGACAGGGTATCGGGCAGCCCCAGCATTTT